This TCR beta chain was recorded in a study of blood T cell repertoires in COVID-19. The repertoire was sequenced with immunoSEQ multiplex PCR; TCRdb's copy has only in-frame clones and lacks some. Of 200,000 to 250,000 clones in the sample, 85% were seen once. Germline V gene lookup returns CDR1 LGHDT and CDR2 YNNKEL (reference sequence). V was cut by 4 bases and J by 3 bases, with 10 bases left in between. This CDR3 comprises 13 residues. Seattle patients were enrolled during active infection and followed longitudinally. This sequence originates from a woman aged 65 to 85 with COVID-19, enrolled during active disease. The chain employs TRBV3-1 (or the pseudogene TRBV3-2) and TRBJ2-7, with D unclear. The sample taken for sequencing was peripheral blood. CDR3 sequence (DNA): TGTGCCAGCAGCCCAGGCAGTGTCTACGAGCAGTACTTC. Protein product: CASSPGSVYEQYF.